These T cell receptor beta chains were read from a single sample in a study of cytomegalovirus exposure and HLA in healthy donors. Some clones are missing from TCRdb's copy, which holds only in-frame ones; the method was immunoSEQ multiplex PCR. The listing records around 150,000 clones. The sequenced sample consisted of PBMCs. These receptors originate from a man between 35 and 55 years old in good health and CMV-seronegative. The CDR3 runs from the conserved cysteine through the conserved F or W. The D gene is left open where the match is weak. The listing skips clone size in some rows; elsewhere it reads once, few, many or a size class.

abundance,d_gene,v_gene,j_gene,CDR3nt,CDR3aa
.,TRBD2,TRBV11-2,TRBJ2-2,TGTGCCAGCAGCTCCCATAGCGGGGGTATGAACACCGGGGAGCTGTTTTTT,CASSSHSGGMNTGELFF
.,.,TRBV28,TRBJ1-2,TGTGCCAGCAGTTTAGCGGGGAACTATGGCTACACCTTC,CASSLAGNYGYTF
.,TRBD1,TRBV5-1,TRBJ2-3,TGCGCCAGCAGCTCGACAGGGTTGGAGGCAGATACGCAGTATTTT,CASSSTGLEADTQYF
.,.,TRBV5-1,TRBJ2-2,TGCGCCAGCAGCCTGACAGCTTCGAACACCGGGGAGCTGTTTTTT,CASSLTASNTGELFF
.,TRBD1,TRBV5-6,TRBJ1-2,TGTGCCAGCAGCTCGCCCGGGACAGGGGTAAACTATGGCTACACCTTC,CASSSPGTGVNYGYTF
.,TRBD2,TRBV28,TRBJ2-2,TGTGCCGCCCGGGAGGGGGACTTCACCGGGGAGCTGTTTTTT,CAAREGDFTGELFF
.,.,TRBV2,TRBJ1-2,TGTGCCAGCAGCGGCGGGGGGACTGGCTATGGCTACACCTTC,CASSGGGTGYGYTF
.,.,TRBV2,TRBJ1-5,TGTGCCAGCAGTGAGGGGCCCGGGGGGATATTAGAGCCCCAGCATTTT,CASSEGPGGILEPQHF
.,.,TRBV7-2,TRBJ1-1,TGTGCCAGCAGCTCTTGGGGAGGGCGCCAAGCTTTCTTT,CASSSWGGRQAFF
.,TRBD2,TRBV5-1,TRBJ2-6,TGCGCCAGCAGCCAACTAGCGGGGGGGCCTGGGGCCAACGTCCTGACTTTC,CASSQLAGGPGANVLTF
.,.,TRBV7-3,TRBJ1-2,TGTGCCAGCAGCTACCTGCCAGGGTCGGACTATGGCTACACCTTC,CASSYLPGSDYGYTF
.,TRBD2,TRBV9,TRBJ2-3,TGTGCCAGCAGCGTAGTAGGCGGGGGAACAGATACGCAGTATTTT,CASSVVGGGTDTQYF
.,.,TRBV25-1,TRBJ1-4,TGTGCCAGCGGGCAAAGTGGTAATGAAAAACTGTTTTTT,CASGQSGNEKLFF
.,.,TRBV4-3,TRBJ1-4,TGCGCCAGCAGCCAAGCAACAGATTACGGGGCTAATGAAAAACTGTTTTTT,CASSQATDYGANEKLFF
.,TRBD2,TRBV9,TRBJ2-5,TGTGCCAGTCAACGGGGGGGGTTGGAAGAGACCCAGTACTTC,CASQRGGLEETQYF
.,.,TRBV7-6,TRBJ1-1,TGTGCCAGCAGCTTAGAGGCAGGGCAGAACACTGAAGCTTTCTTT,CASSLEAGQNTEAFF
.,TRBD1,TRBV7-8,TRBJ1-2,TGTGCCAGCAGCTTAGAAGGGACAGGGAATGGCTACACCTTC,CASSLEGTGNGYTF
.,TRBD2,TRBV29-1,TRBJ2-1,TGCAGCGCCCTTGGTAGCGGGCGGGGGGAGCAGTTCTTC,CSALGSGRGEQFF
.,.,TRBV9,TRBJ1-6,TGTGCCAGCAGCGCGGGGGGCAATAGTAGAACTTCACCCCTCCACTTT,CASSAGGNSRTSPLHF
.,.,TRBV2,TRBJ2-4,TGTGCCAGCAGTGAACAACAGGGAAACATTCAGTACTTC,CASSEQQGNIQYF
.,.,TRBV11-3,TRBJ1-3,TGTGCCAGCAGCTTAGATTACAACTCTGGAAACACCATATATTTT,CASSLDYNSGNTIYF
.,.,TRBV29-1,TRBJ1-2,TGCAGCGTTGAAGATCTAGAGGGTAACTCTGGCTACACCTTC,CSVEDLEGNSGYTF
.,.,TRBV6-6,TRBJ1-2,TGTGCCAGCAGTTCCCTCGATGGCTACACCTTC,CASSSLDGYTF
medium-sized,TRBD1,TRBV4-1,TRBJ1-2,TGCGCCAGCAGCCAAGAGGCCAGGGGGCTGTCGGGCTACACCTTC,CASSQEARGLSGYTF
.,.,TRBV19,TRBJ2-5,TGTGCCAGTAGTATTGCAGGGGTGGAGACCCAGTACTTC,CASSIAGVETQYF
.,TRBD1,TRBV6-5,TRBJ1-1,TGTGCCAGCAGTTACCTGACAGGGGTGGGGACTGAAGCTTTCTTT,CASSYLTGVGTEAFF
.,.,TRBV7-2,TRBJ1-1,TGTGCCAGCAGCTTAGTACAGATGAACACTGAAGCTTTCTTT,CASSLVQMNTEAFF
.,.,TRBV19,TRBJ1-2,TGTGCCACCGGTTATCCCTATGGCTACACCTTC,CATGYPYGYTF
.,.,TRBV19,TRBJ1-1,TGTGCCAGTAGTCCGGAGGGGGGGGGCACTGAAGCTTTCTTT,CASSPEGGGTEAFF
.,TRBD1,TRBV27,TRBJ1-1,TGTGCCAGCAGTATACAGGGGGATTTTTCTGAAGCTTTCTTT,CASSIQGDFSEAFF
.,.,TRBV6-1,TRBJ1-1,TGTGCCAGCAACCTCTTTTCAACGGGGAACACTGAAGCTTTCTTT,CASNLFSTGNTEAFF
.,TRBD1,TRBV10-3,TRBJ1-4,TGTGCCATCAGGGAAAGACAGGGGGATGAAAAACTGTTTTTT,CAIRERQGDEKLFF
.,TRBD2,TRBV7-3,TRBJ2-1,TGTGCCAGCAGCCCAACTAGCGGGAATGAGCAGTTCTTC,CASSPTSGNEQFF
.,TRBD2,TRBV14,TRBJ2-5,TGTGCCAGCAGCCAAAGGACTAGCGGGGAAGAGACCCAGTACTTC,CASSQRTSGEETQYF
.,TRBD2,TRBV6-1,TRBJ2-3,TGTGCCAGCAGTGAAGGGACTAGCGGGGGGGATACGCAGTATTTT,CASSEGTSGGDTQYF
.,.,TRBV6-5,TRBJ1-4,TGTGCCAGCAGTTCTTGGACGGACTGGGAAAAACTGTTTTTT,CASSSWTDWEKLFF
.,TRBD1,TRBV7-2,TRBJ1-6,TGTGCCAGCAGCCCTTCGCCGGACAGGGGGCCTTCACCCCTCCACTTT,CASSPSPDRGPSPLHF
.,TRBD1,TRBV6-6,TRBJ1-6,TGTGCCAGCAGTTACCCCCCACAGGGGAGGAATTCACCCCTCCACTTT,CASSYPPQGRNSPLHF
.,.,TRBV5-6,TRBJ1-1,TGTGCCAGCAGCTTGGCCTTTGGGACTTCGTCGGGGAACACTGAAGCTTTCTTT,CASSLAFGTSSGNTEAFF
.,.,TRBV27,TRBJ2-7,TGTGCCAGCAGTTTTGGGCCAGCAGGGGTCTACGAGCAGTACTTC,CASSFGPAGVYEQYF
.,.,TRBV7-9,TRBJ1-1,TGTGCCAGCAGCTCAACTGAAAAAGCTTTCTTT,CASSSTEKAFF
.,TRBD1,TRBV6-1,TRBJ1-6,TGTGCCAGCACGGGACAGGGAAATTCACCCCTCCACTTT,CASTGQGNSPLHF
.,.,TRBV19,TRBJ1-4,TGTGCCAGTAGTTCGCCGAGGGACAACGTCTTCTTTAATGAAAAACTGTTTTTT,CASSSPRDNVFFNEKLFF
.,TRBD1,TRBV14,TRBJ2-2,TGTGCCAGCAGCCCCTTCGGGACAGGGCTCACCGGGGAGCTGTTTTTT,CASSPFGTGLTGELFF
.,TRBD2,TRBV10-3,TRBJ2-6,TGTGCCATTGGCGGGGGGGCCCTCATCTCTGGGGCCAACGTCCTGACTTTC,CAIGGGALISGANVLTF
.,TRBD2,TRBV5-4,TRBJ2-7,TGTGCCAGCAGCTTAGTATCTAGCGGATTCTACGAGCAGTACTTC,CASSLVSSGFYEQYF
.,.,TRBV2,TRBJ2-7,TGTGCCAGCAGTGCCCCTAGTGGAGTCTACGAGCAGTACTTC,CASSAPSGVYEQYF
.,TRBD1,TRBV9,TRBJ2-5,TGTGCCAGCAGCGTAGCGGGACAGTCCACAGAGACCCAGTACTTC,CASSVAGQSTETQYF
.,TRBD1,TRBV18,TRBJ2-7,TGTGCCAGCTCACCGACAGGGGAGAACTACGAGCAGTACTTC,CASSPTGENYEQYF
.,.,TRBV7-2,TRBJ1-1,TGTGCCAGCAGCTTAGGGGGTGGGGGGGCAACTGAAGCTTTCTTT,CASSLGGGGATEAFF
.,.,TRBV7-2,TRBJ2-2,TGTGCCAGCAGCATCCTTACAGTGAACACCGGGGAGCTGTTTTTT,CASSILTVNTGELFF